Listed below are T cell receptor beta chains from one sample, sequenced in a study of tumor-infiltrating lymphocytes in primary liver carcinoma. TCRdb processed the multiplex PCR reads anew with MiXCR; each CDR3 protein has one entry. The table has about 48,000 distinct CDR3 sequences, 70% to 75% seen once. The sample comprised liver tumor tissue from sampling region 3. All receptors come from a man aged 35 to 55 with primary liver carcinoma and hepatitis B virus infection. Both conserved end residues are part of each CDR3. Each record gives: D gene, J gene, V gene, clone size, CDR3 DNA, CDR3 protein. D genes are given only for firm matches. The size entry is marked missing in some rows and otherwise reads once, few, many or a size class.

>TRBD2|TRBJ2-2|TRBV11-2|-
TGTCCCAGCAGGATGGTAGCGGGAGTATCCCGGGAACTGTTTTTT
CPSRMVAGVSRELFF
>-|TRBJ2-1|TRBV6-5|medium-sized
TGTGCCAGCAGTTACTCTTTCGGGGGACAGTCTATGAATGAGCAGTTCTTC
CASSYSFGGQSMNEQFF
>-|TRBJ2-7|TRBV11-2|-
TGTGTCAGTAGCCAATATTCGGGAGGGGGCTACGAGCGGTACTTC
CVSSQYSGGGYERYF
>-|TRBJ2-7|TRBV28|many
TGTGCCAGCAGCCGTATAGGAGGGGTTGAATCAGGGCAGTACTTC
CASSRIGGVESGQYF
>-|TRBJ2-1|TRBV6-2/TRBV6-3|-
TGTGCTAGCACGTCCTCGTATGGAGGTTCCTACAATGAGCAGTTCTTC
CASTSSYGGSYNEQFF
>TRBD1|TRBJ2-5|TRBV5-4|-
TGTGCCAGCAGCAGCATGACAGGGGTTGGCGGAACCCAGTACTTC
CASSSMTGVGGTQYF
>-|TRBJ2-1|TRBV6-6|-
TGTGCCAACAGGCTTAGCGTACTTAGCTCCTATAATGAGCAGTTCTTC
CANRLSVLSSYNEQFF
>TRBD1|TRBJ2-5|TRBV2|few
TGTGCCAGCAGCCGGACAGGAGAGACCCAGTACTTC
CASSRTGETQYF
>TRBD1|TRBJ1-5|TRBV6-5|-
TGTGCCAGCAAGGACAGGGTAGGAGGCGATCAGCCCCAGCATTTT
CASKDRVGGDQPQHF
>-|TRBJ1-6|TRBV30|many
TGTGCCTGGTCCCGTGACCAAGAAAATTCACCCCTCCACTTT
CAWSRDQENSPLHF
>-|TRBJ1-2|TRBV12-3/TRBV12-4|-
-
CASTWGQGAGGYTF
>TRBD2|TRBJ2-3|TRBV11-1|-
TGTGCCGGCAGCCTCGTGACTAGCACACAAACAGATATGCAGTATTTT
CAGSLVTSTQTDMQYF
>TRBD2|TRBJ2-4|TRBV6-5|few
TGTGCCAGCGGAGCACTAGCGGGGTTGGCCAAAAACATTCAGTACTTC
CASGALAGLAKNIQYF
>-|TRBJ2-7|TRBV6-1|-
TGTGCCAGCAGTGACAGGGTCCTCTGCGAGCAGTACTTC
CASSDRVLCEQYF
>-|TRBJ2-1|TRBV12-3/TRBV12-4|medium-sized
TGTGCCAGCAGACCCCAAGGGTACAATGAGCAGTTCTTC
CASRPQGYNEQFF
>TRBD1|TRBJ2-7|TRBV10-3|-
TGTGCCATCAGTGGGTTCCCCCTCCAGACCGGGACAGGGAAATACGAGCAGTACTTC
CAISGFPLQTGTGKYEQYF
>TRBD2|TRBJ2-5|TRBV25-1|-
TGTGCCAGCGGTGAAGGCCTCCTAGCGGGAGAAGAGACCCAGTACTTC
CASGEGLLAGEETQYF
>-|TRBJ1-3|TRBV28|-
TGTGCCAGTGCCAATGCGGGAAACACCATATATTTT
CASANAGNTIYF
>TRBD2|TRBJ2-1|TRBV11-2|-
TGTGCCAGCACCTCTCTCGGACTAGAGGGATGGCCAGCGGCCTATAATGAGCAGTTCTTC
CASTSLGLEGWPAAYNEQFF
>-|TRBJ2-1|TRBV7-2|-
TGTGCCAGCAGTCTTGCGTTCAGCGGCAGGGGGGATGAGCAGTTCTTC
CASSLAFSGRGDEQFF
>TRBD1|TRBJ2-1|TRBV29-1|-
TGCAACGGATCGCCGGGACAGGGGGTGGATAAGCAGTTCTTC
CNGSPGQGVDKQFF
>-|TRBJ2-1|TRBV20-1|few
TGCAGTGCTTTCCCTAGGATGGGGCCCTACAATGAGCAGTTCTTC
CSAFPRMGPYNEQFF
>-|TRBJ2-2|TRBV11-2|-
TGCGCCAGCAGCTTACTAGTGGGAGGACCTGGCACCGGGGAGCTGTTTTTT
CASSLLVGGPGTGELFF
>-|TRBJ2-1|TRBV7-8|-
TGTGCCAGCAGGCATAGCGATTCCCCTCTCGGGGAGCAGTTCTTC
CASRHSDSPLGEQFF
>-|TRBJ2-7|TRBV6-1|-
TGTGCCGGCAGTCCCTATCTCGAGCAGTACTTC
CAGSPYLEQYF
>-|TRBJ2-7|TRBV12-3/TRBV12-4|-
TGTACCAGCAGTGGCCCCCCACGGCCTTACGAGCAGTACTTC
CTSSGPPRPYEQYF
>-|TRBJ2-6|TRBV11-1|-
TGTGCCAGCAGCCCCCGGGGGAGCGGTACTAACTCTAGGGCCAACGTCCTGACTTTC
CASSPRGSGTNSRANVLTF
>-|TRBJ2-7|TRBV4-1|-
TGCGCCAACAGCCAATCTGGCTCTGATACATACGAGCAGTACTTC
CANSQSGSDTYEQYF
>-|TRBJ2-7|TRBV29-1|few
TGCAGCGTTGAACTAAGAACAAACAAGCAGTACTTC
CSVELRTNKQYF
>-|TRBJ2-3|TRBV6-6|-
TGTGCCAGCAGCTACCGAGTAGAGTATAGCGATCAGCCCCAGTATTTT
CASSYRVEYSDQPQYF
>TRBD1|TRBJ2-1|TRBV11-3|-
TGTGTCAGCAGCTTATGGGGGACAGGGGGGTACAATGAACAGTTCTTC
CVSSLWGTGGYNEQFF
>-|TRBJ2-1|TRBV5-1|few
TGCGTCAGCAGCTTAAGGGGTATCTATGAGCAGTTATTC
CVSSLRGIYEQLF
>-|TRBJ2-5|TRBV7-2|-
TGTGCCAGCAGCTTAGCGGGGGTCGGGGAGACCCAGTACTTC
CASSLAGVGETQYF
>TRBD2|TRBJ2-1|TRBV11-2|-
TGTGCCAGCAGCTTGGATATCGGACTAGCCTTGGGTGGACAGTTCTTC
CASSLDIGLALGGQFF
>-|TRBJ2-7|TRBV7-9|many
TGTGCCAGCAGCCCTTCGGGAAGGGAGTACGAGCAGTACTTC
CASSPSGREYEQYF
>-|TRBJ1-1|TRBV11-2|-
TGTGCCAGCAGCCGAATGGGGGGACGGGAGTTCGCTACTGAAGCTTTCTTT
CASSRMGGREFATEAFF
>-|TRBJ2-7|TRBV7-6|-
TGTGCCAGCAGCTTAGCAGCGGAGGCCTACGATCAGTACTTC
CASSLAAEAYDQYF
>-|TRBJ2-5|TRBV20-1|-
TGCAGTCCTAGAGTGAGTGCGGGACTTCAAGAGACCCAGTACTTC
CSPRVSAGLQETQYF
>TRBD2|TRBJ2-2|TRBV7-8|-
TGTGCCAGCAGCGACGGACTAGCGAGCACTGGGGAGCTGTTTTTT
CASSDGLASTGELFF
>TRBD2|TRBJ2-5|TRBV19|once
TGTGTCAGTAGTACCTTACTAGCGGTAGGGCCGGAGACCCAGTACTTC
CVSSTLLAVGPETQYF
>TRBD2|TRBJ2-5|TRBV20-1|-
TGCAGTGCTAGAGATCTGGCGGGAGCCGAAGAGACCCAGTACTTC
CSARDLAGAEETQYF
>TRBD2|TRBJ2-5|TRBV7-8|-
TGTGCCAGCAGCTCCGGGACTACGAATCAAGAGACCCAGTACTTC
CASSSGTTNQETQYF
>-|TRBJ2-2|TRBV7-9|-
TGTGCCAGCAGCTTAGAAGGGTTTCGAACGGGGGAGCTGCTTTTT
CASSLEGFRTGELLF
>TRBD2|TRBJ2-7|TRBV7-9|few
TGTGCCAGCAGCACCTCACTAGCGGTTTCATACGAGCAGTACTTC
CASSTSLAVSYEQYF
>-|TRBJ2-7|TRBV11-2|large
TGTGCCAGCCCCAAAGAGGCGCCCTACGAGCAGTACTTC
CASPKEAPYEQYF
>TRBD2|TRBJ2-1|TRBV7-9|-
TGTACCAGCAGCTTACCTTCGGGACTAGCGGGTACGAGCCATGAGCAATTCTTC
CTSSLPSGLAGTSHEQFF
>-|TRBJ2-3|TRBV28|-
TGTGCCAGCGGTTCCCGAGATGGTAAACGGGCAGATACGCAGTATTTT
CASGSRDGKRADTQYF
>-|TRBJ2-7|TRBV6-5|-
TGTGTCAGCAGTTACTCGCCCCTCTCCACAGAGCAGTACTTC
CVSSYSPLSTEQYF
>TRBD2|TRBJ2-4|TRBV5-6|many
TGTGCCAGCAGCTTGGAAGCGGGGGGCACAAACATTCAGTACTTC
CASSLEAGGTNIQYF
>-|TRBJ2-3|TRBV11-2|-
TGTGCCAGCAGCCCGCAGGGGGGCAGGAGCACAGATACGCAGTGTTTT
CASSPQGGRSTDTQCF
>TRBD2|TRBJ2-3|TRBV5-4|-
TGTGCCAGCAGTATGGTAACTGGGACTAGCGGCACAGATACGCAATATTTT
CASSMVTGTSGTDTQYF
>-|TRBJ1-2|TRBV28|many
TGTGCCAGCAGCCCAATTGAAAGAAGATACTATGGCTACACCTTC
CASSPIERRYYGYTF